Following are 20 T cell receptor beta chains from one sample sequenced in a study of blood T cell repertoires in COVID-19. The repertoire was sequenced with immunoSEQ multiplex PCR; TCRdb's copy has only in-frame clones and lacks some. The sample holds approximately 290,000 clones; 70% to 90% are singletons and the top ten take roughly 4%. Material: PBMCs or T cells enriched from blood (not recorded which). All receptors come from a woman aged 25-40 years who had recovered from COVID-19.

The gene calls are TRBV28 and TRBJ1-6; D may be TRBD1 (5 bases). CDR1 is MDHEN and CDR2 is SYDVKM in the germline V gene. Trimming shortened V by 2 bases and J by 0 bases, and 14 bases separated the two germline ends. The CDR3 runs to 18 residues. For the CDR3, the DNA is TGTGCCAGCAGTTTAAGACAGTTTTTCAGCTCCTATAATTCACCCCTCCACTTT. Protein product: CASSLRQFFSSYNSPLHF. The full variable domain, completed using reference TRBV28 and TRBJ1-6, is DVKVTQSSRYLVKRTGEKVFLECVQDMDHENMFWYRQDPGLGLRLIYFSYDVKMKEKGDIPEGYSVSREKKERFSLILESASTNQTSMYLCASSLRQFFSSYNSPLHFGNGTRLTVT.

This clone is a singleton in its sample. V is TRBV7-9 and J is TRBJ1-6; tentatively, D is TRBD1 (5 bases). Trimming stripped 2 bases from V and 6 bases from J, with 14 bases between. Germline CDR1 is SEHNR and CDR2 is FQNEAQ (reference sequence). The CDR3 is 16 residues long. The CDR3, as DNA: TGTGCCAGCAGCTTAAGCGGGGACCCCCCTAATTCACCCCTCCACTTT. Translation: CASSLSGDPPNSPLHF.

The V call is TRBV29-1, the J call TRBJ2-1; TRBD1 might be the D (6 bases). The CDR3 length is 15 residues. Germline CDR1 is SQVTM and CDR2 is ANQGSEA. The V and J ends lost 0 bases and 6 bases respectively, with 15 bases between them. Here the CDR3 reads CSVEDLNRVVNEQFF. The CDR3 coding sequence is TGCAGCGTTGAAGATTTAAACAGGGTGGTCAATGAGCAGTTCTTC.

The chain is built from TRBV29-1 and TRBJ1-1; TRBD1 might be the D (5 bases). The germline V gene has CDR1 SQVTM and CDR2 ANQGSEA. This CDR3 contains 13 residues. The V gene lost 2 bases and the J gene lost 1 base, with 8 bases spanning the gap. CDR3 protein: CSVEQGGNTEAFF. For the CDR3, the DNA is TGCAGCGTTGAACAGGGTGGGAACACTGAAGCTTTCTTT.

This rearrangement joins TRBV5-5 to TRBJ1-1; perhaps TRBD1 as D (5 bases). The CDR3 has 14 amino acids. Germline V gene sequence: CDR1 SGHKS, CDR2 YYEKEE (reference sequence). The germline V and J ends were trimmed by 2 bases and 3 bases, with 11 bases remaining between them. This CDR3 reads CASSFWGGDTEAFF. The CDR3 DNA reads as TGTGCCAGCAGCTTTTGGGGCGGGGACACTGAAGCTTTCTTT.

The rearrangement links TRBV3-1 (or the pseudogene TRBV3-2) to TRBJ1-2, with a possible D match to TRBD1 (5 bases). The CDR3 sequence is 17 residues long. CDR1 is LGHDT, CDR2 YNNKEL, per germline (reference sequence). Deletions cut 0 bases from V and 4 bases from J, with 18 bases between. The chain's CDR3 is CASSQEGTQSFFYGYTF. CDR3 DNA: TGTGCCAGCAGCCAAGAGGGGACTCAGTCATTCTTCTATGGCTACACCTTC.

The J gene is TRBJ2-1, the V gene TRBV27; D perhaps matches TRBD1 (6 bases). Germline V lookup: CDR1 MNHEY, CDR2 SMNVEV (reference sequence). The CDR3 consists of 13 residues. Trimming cost V 5 bases and J 6 bases, with 11 bases left between them. CDR3 residues: CASSGDILNEQFF. CDR3 in DNA: TGTGCCAGCAGTGGGGACATTCTCAATGAGCAGTTCTTC.

CDR3 in amino acids: CASSLPTEATDTQYF. In nucleotides, the CDR3 is TGTGCCAGCAGCTTACCGACGGAGGCCACAGATACGCAGTATTTT. The chain couples TRBV7-9 to TRBJ2-3; a possible D gene is TRBD2 (5 bases). The germline gives CDR1 SEHNR, CDR2 FQNEAQ (reference sequence). V lost 2 bases and J lost 2, with 11 bases in between. This CDR3 is built from 15 residues.

The chain joins TRBV18 to TRBJ1-1; TRBD1 might be the D (5 bases). The CDR3 is 14 amino acids. Per the germline V gene, CDR1 is KGHSH and CDR2 is LQKENI. V lost 2 bases to trimming and J lost 5 bases, with 12 bases between them. CDR3 DNA sequence: TGTGCCAGCTCACCAGCAGGGCCTCGAACTGAAGCTTTCTTT. Amino acids: CASSPAGPRTEAFF.

The CDR3 DNA sequence: TGCGCCAGCAGTCGAAGGGTAGCGGGAGCCGGGGAGCTGTTTTTT. This encodes CASSRRVAGAGELFF. The gene calls are TRBV23-1 and TRBJ2-2; 9 nucleotides agree with TRBD2. TRBV23-1 is assigned to the ORF class and has an uncertain function. This CDR3 contains 15 residues. V shed 4 bases and J 6 bases; nucleotides not matched to a gene: 6.

The chain uses TRBV11-2 and TRBJ1-1; 9 bases line up with TRBD1. V lost 5 bases, J lost 3 bases, and 7 bases stayed unmatched. The CDR3 runs 15 residues. Germline-derived CDR1 and CDR2 are SGHAT and FQNNGV. For the CDR3, the DNA is TGTGCCAGCAGCCACAGGGGGCTGGGAGACACTGAAGCTTTCTTT. Its protein is CASSHRGLGDTEAFF.

This clone was counted once. The CDR3 sequence is CASSPSYEQFF. DNA for the CDR3: TGTGCCAGCAGCCCCTCCTATGAGCAGTTCTTC. The rearrangement links TRBV12-3 or TRBV12-4 to TRBJ2-1; no clear D gene. Trimming stripped 6 bases from V and 8 bases from J, with 8 bases between. The CDR3 loop spans 11 amino acids.

This clone was counted once. V is TRBV28 and J is TRBJ1-3; D is uncertain. The CDR3 is made up of 15 amino acids. Germline lookup yields CDR1 MDHEN and CDR2 SYDVKM. Trimming cost V 6 bases and J 2 bases, with 14 bases left between them. The CDR3 DNA reads as TGTGCCAGCAGCCTCCTGGAGGGAACTGGAAACACCATATATTTT. The encoded protein is CASSLLEGTGNTIYF.

The chain links TRBV11-1 to TRBJ2-3; D is possibly TRBD1 (5 bases). The CDR3 runs to 15 residues. Per the germline V gene, CDR1 is SGHAT and CDR2 is FQDESV (reference sequence). V was shortened by 3 bases and J by 2 bases, with 12 bases between the two germline ends. Written as DNA, the CDR3 is TGTGCCAGCAGCTTCATCCAGGGCCCCACAGATACGCAGTATTTT. Amino acids: CASSFIQGPTDTQYF.

The chain employs TRBV11-3 and TRBJ1-1; perhaps TRBD1 as D (5 bases). This CDR3 has 13 amino acids. Germline lookup yields CDR1 SGHNT and CDR2 YENEEA. Trimming cost V 5 bases and J 3 bases, with 10 bases left between them. CDR3 DNA sequence: TGTGCCAGCAGCCACGACAGTGACACTGAAGCTTTCTTT. Its translation is CASSHDSDTEAFF.

This chain links TRBV28 with TRBJ1-5; D remains ambiguous. Between the trimmed V and J ends, which lost 4 bases and 1 base, there was a span of 20 bases. Germline V lookup: CDR1 MDHEN, CDR2 SYDVKM. This CDR3 is 18 amino acids long. The CDR3 coding sequence is TGTGCCAGCAGTTCTGTGGTTTCTTACAGTGACAGCAATCAGCCCCAGCATTTT. Its protein is CASSSVVSYSDSNQPQHF.

The chain joins TRBV25-1 to TRBJ2-5; 8 bases fit TRBD1. The CDR3 has 15 amino acids. V gave up 2 bases and J gave up 1 base; unmatched junction bases: 3. Looked up from germline, CDR1 is MGHDK and CDR2 is SYGVNS. The CDR3 nucleotides read TGTGCCAGCAGTGAAACAGGGGGTGGCCAAGAGACCCAGTACTTC. Translation gives CASSETGGGQETQYF.

V is TRBV11-2 and J is TRBJ1-2; 7 bases are a match to TRBD1. V shed 5 bases and J 4 bases; nucleotides not matched to a gene: 16. CDR1 SGHAT and CDR2 FQNNGV come from the germline V gene. CDR3 size: 17 residues. In DNA form, the CDR3 reads TGTGCCAGCAGCCTGCGGGACAGCCCCACCGGAGGCTATGGCTACACCTTC. As protein: CASSLRDSPTGGYGYTF.

The V and J genes are TRBV7-2 and TRBJ2-3, with TRBD2 matching over 9 bases. Per the germline V gene, CDR1 is SGHTA and CDR2 is FQGNSA. J was trimmed by 1 base and V by 5 bases; bases with no gene match: 16. The CDR3 totals 19 residues. CDR3 in DNA: TGTGCCAGCAGCCCCCCGACTTGGCGGGGGGGCCCAGGCACAGATACGCAGTATTTT. Amino acids: CASSPPTWRGGPGTDTQYF. Using reference TRBV7-2 and TRBJ2-3 for the parts outside the CDR3, the full variable domain is GAGVSQSPSNKVTEKGKDVELRCDPISGHTALYWYRQSLGQGLEFLIYFQGNSAPDKSGLPSDRFSAERTGGSVSTLTIQRTQQEDSAVYLCASSPPTWRGGPGTDTQYFGPGTRLTVL.

The rearrangement links TRBV25-1 to TRBJ1-2, with D possibly matching TRBD1 (5 bases). CDR3 length equals 13 residues. Germline values: CDR1 MGHDK, CDR2 SYGVNS. Trimming took off 9 bases at V and 3 bases at J, with 14 bases between the two ends. DNA of the CDR3: TGTGCCAGTACCCGGGCGGGGCACTATGGCTACACCTTC. Translation: CASTRAGHYGYTF.